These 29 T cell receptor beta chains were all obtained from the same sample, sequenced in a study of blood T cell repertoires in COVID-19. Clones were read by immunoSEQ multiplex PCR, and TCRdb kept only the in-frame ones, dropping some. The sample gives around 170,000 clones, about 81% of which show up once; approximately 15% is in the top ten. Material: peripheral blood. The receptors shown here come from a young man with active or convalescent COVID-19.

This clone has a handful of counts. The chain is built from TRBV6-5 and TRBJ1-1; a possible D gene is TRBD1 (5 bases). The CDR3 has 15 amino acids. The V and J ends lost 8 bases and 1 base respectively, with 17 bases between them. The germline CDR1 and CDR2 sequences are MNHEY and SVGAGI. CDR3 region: CASRGVRGGNTEAFF. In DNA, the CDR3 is TGTGCCAGCCGGGGGGTCAGAGGAGGGAACACTGAAGCTTTCTTT.

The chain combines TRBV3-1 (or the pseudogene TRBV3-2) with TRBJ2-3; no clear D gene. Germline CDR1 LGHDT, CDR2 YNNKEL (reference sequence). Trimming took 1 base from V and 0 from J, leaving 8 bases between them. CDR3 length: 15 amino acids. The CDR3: CASSQVWASTDTQYF. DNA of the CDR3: TGTGCCAGCAGCCAAGTTTGGGCTAGCACAGATACGCAGTATTTT.

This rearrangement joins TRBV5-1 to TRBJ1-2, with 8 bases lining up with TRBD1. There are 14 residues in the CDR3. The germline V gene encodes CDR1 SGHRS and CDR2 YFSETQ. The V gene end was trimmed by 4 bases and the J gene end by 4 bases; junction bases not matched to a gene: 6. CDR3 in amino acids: CASSPGQGIYGYTF. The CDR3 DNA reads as TGCGCCAGCAGCCCTGGACAGGGAATCTATGGCTACACCTTC.

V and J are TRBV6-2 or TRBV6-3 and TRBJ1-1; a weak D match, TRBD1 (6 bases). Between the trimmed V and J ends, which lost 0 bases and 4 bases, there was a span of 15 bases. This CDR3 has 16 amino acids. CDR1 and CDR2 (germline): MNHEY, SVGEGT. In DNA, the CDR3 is TGTGCCAGCAGTTACTCGAACAGGGACGTTAGCACTGAAGCTTTCTTT. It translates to CASSYSNRDVSTEAFF.

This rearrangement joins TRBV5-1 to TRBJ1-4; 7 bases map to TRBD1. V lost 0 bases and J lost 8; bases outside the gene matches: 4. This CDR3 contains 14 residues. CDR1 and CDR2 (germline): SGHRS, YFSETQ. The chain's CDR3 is CASSLEGGGEKLFF. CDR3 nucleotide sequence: TGCGCCAGCAGCTTGGAAGGGGGCGGAGAAAAACTGTTTTTT. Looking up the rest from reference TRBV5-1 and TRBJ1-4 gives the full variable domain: KAGVTQTPRYLIKTRGQQVTLSCSPISGHRSVSWYQQTPGQGLQFLFEYFSETQRNKGNFPGRFSGRQFSNSRSEMNVSTLELGDSALYLCASSLEGGGEKLFFGSGTQLSVL.

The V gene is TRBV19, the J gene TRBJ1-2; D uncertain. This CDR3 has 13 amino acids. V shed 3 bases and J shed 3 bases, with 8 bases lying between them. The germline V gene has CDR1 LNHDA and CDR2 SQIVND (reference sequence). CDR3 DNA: TGTGCCAGTAGTATTTCCCTAGACTATGGCTACACCTTC. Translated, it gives CASSISLDYGYTF.

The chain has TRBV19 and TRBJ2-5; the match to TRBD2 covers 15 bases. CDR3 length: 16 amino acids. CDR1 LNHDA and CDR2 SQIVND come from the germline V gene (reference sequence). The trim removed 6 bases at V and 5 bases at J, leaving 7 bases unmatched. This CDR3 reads CASSWTSGGAGETQYF. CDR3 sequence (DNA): TGTGCCAGTAGCTGGACTAGCGGGGGGGCCGGGGAGACCCAGTACTTC.

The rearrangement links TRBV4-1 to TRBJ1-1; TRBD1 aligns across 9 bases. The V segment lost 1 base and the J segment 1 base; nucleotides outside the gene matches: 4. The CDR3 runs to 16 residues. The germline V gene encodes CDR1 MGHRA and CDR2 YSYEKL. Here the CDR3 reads CASSQGWDRANTEAFF. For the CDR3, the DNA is TGCGCCAGCAGCCAAGGTTGGGACAGGGCGAACACTGAAGCTTTCTTT.

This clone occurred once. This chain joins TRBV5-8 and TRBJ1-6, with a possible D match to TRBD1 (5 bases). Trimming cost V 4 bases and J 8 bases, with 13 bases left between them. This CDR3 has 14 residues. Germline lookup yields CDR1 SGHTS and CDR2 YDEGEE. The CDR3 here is CASSTGLYDSPLHF. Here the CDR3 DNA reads TGTGCCAGCAGCACGGGACTCTACGATTCACCCCTCCACTTT.

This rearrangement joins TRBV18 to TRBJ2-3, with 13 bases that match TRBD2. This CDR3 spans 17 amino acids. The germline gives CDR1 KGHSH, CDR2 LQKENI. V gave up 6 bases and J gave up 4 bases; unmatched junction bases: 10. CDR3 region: CASSSTSGGAGADTQYF. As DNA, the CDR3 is TGTGCCAGCTCGTCAACTAGCGGGGGGGCCGGGGCAGATACGCAGTATTTT. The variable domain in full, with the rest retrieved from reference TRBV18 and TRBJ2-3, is NAGVMQNPRHLVRRRGQEARLRCSPMKGHSHVYWYRQLPEEGLKFMVYLQKENIIDESGMPKERFSAEFPKEGPSILRIQQVVRGDSAAYFCASSSTSGGAGADTQYFGPGTRLTVL.

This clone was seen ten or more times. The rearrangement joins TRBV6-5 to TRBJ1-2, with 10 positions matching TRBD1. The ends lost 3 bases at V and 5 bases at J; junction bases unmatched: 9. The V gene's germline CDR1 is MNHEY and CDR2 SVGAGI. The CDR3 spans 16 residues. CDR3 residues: CASSYVRTGGGYGYTF. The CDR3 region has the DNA TGTGCCAGCAGTTATGTTCGGACAGGGGGAGGGTATGGCTACACCTTC.

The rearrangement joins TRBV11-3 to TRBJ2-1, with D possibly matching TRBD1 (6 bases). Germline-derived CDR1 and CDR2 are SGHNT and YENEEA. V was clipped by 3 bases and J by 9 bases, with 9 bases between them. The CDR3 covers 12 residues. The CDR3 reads CASSFRGSEQFF. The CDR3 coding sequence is TGTGCCAGCAGCTTCAGGGGAAGTGAGCAGTTCTTC.

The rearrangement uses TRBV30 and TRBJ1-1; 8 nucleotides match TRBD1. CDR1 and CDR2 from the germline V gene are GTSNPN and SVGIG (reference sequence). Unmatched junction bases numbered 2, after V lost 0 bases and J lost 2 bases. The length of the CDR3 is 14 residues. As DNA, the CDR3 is TGTGCCTGGAGTGTGACAGGGGCAAACACTGAAGCTTTCTTT. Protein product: CAWSVTGANTEAFF.

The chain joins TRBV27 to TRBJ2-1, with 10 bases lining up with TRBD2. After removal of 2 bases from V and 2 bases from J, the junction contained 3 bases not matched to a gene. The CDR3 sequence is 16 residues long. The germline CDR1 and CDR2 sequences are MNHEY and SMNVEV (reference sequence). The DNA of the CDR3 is TGTGCCAGCAGTTTACGAGCGGGAGGGACCTACAATGAGCAGTTCTTC. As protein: CASSLRAGGTYNEQFF.

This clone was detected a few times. CDR3 sequence: CASSVDTDEKLFF. In DNA form, the CDR3 reads TGTGCCAGTAGTGTGGACACGGACGAAAAACTGTTTTTT. The chain links TRBV19 to TRBJ1-4; D perhaps matches TRBD1 (5 bases). Germline V gene lookup returns CDR1 LNHDA and CDR2 SQIVND (reference sequence). Trimming left V 5 bases short and J 8 bases short, with 12 bases between. This CDR3 comprises 13 residues.

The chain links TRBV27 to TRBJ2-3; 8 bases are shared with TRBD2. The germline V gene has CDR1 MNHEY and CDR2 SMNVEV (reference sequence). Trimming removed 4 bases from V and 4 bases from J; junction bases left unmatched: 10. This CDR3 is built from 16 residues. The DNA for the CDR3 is TGTGCCAGCAGTTCCCGACTAAGCGGGGGTGCAGATACGCAGTATTTT. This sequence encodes CASSSRLSGGADTQYF.

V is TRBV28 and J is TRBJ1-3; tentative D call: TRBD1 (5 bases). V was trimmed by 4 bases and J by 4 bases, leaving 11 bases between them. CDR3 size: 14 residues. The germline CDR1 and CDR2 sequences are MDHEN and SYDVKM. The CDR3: CASSYATEGNTIYF. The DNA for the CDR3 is TGTGCCAGCAGTTACGCGACAGAGGGAAACACCATATATTTT.

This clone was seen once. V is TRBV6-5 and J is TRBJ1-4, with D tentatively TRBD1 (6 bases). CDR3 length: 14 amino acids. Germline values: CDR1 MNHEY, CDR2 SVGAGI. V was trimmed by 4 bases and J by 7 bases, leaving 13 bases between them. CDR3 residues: CASSWGGASEKLFF. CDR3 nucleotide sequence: TGTGCCAGCAGTTGGGGGGGGGCTAGTGAAAAACTGTTTTTT.

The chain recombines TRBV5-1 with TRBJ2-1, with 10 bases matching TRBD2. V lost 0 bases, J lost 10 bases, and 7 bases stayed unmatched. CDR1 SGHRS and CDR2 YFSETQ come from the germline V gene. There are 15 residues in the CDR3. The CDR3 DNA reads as TGCGCCAGCAGCTTGGGAGCGGGGGGGCCTTCCGAGCAGTTCTTC. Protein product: CASSLGAGGPSEQFF.

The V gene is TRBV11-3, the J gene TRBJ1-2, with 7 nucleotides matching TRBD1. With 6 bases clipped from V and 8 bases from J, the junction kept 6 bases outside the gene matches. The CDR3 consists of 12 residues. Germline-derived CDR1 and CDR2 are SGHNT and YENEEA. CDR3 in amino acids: CASSGDSQGYTF. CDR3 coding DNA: TGTGCCAGCAGTGGGGACAGCCAAGGCTACACCTTC.

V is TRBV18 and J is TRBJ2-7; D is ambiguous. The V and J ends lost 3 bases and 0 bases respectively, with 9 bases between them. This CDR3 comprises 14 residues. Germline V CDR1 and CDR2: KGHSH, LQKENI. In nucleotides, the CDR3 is TGTGCCAGCTCACCGTCCGCCAGCTCCTACGAGCAGTACTTC. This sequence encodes CASSPSASSYEQYF.

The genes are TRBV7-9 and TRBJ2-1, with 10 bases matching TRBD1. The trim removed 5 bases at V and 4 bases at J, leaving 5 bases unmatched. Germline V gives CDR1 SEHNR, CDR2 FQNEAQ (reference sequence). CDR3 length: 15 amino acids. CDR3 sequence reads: CASSPRDRGYNEQFF. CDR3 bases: TGTGCCAGCAGCCCCCGGGACAGGGGATACAATGAGCAGTTCTTC.

This CDR3 is CAWTPLVRGEKLFF. CDR3 coding DNA: TGTGCCTGGACCCCCCTAGTCAGGGGTGAAAAACTGTTTTTT. The V gene is TRBV30, the J gene TRBJ1-4; TRBD1 might be the D (6 bases). Germline V gives CDR1 GTSNPN, CDR2 SVGIG (reference sequence). The CDR3 consists of 14 residues. Trimming removed 4 bases at V and 7 bases at J, with 16 bases between.

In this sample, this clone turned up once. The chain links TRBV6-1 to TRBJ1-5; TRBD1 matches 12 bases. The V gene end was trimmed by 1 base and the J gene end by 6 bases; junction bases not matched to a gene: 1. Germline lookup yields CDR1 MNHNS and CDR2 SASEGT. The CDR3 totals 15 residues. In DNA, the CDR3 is TGTGCCAGCAGTGAAGAGGGACAGGGGGCTCAGCCCCAGCATTTT. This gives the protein CASSEEGQGAQPQHF.

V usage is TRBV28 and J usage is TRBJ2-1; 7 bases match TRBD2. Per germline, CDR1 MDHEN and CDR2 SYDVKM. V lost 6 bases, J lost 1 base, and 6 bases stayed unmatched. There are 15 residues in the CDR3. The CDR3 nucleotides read TGTGCCAGCAGCGTGAGCGGGAAGTCCTACAATGAGCAGTTCTTC. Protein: CASSVSGKSYNEQFF.

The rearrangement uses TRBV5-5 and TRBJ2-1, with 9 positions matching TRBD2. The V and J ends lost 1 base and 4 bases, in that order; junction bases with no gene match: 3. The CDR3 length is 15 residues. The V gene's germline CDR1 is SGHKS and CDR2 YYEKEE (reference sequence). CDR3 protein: CASSLLTSGYNEQFF. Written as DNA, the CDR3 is TGTGCCAGCAGCTTGCTGACTAGCGGTTACAATGAGCAGTTCTTC.

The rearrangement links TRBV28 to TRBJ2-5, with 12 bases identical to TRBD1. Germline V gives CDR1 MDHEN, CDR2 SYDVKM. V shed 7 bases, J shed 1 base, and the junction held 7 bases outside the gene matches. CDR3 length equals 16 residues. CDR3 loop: CASTGGTGGPQETQYF. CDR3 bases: TGTGCCAGCACGGGGGGGACAGGGGGCCCCCAAGAGACCCAGTACTTC.

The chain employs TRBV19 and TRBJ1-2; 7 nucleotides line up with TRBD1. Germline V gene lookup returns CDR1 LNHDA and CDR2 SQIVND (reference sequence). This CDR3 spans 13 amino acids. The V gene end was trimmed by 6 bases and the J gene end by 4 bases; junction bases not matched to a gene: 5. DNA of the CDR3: TGTGCCAGTAGACCGGGACAGAGCTATGGCTACACCTTC. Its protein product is CASRPGQSYGYTF.

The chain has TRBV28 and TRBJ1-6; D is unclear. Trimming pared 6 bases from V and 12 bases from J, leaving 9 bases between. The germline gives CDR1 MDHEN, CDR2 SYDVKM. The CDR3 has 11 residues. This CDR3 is CASRLRRPLHF. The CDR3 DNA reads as TGTGCCAGCAGGCTTCGGAGACCCCTCCACTTT.